A single sample gave rise to the 32 T cell receptor beta chains below, sequenced in a study of shared clonotypes between healthy human individuals. The protocol was immunoSEQ multiplex PCR, while the TCRdb copy is restricted to in-frame clones and leaves out a portion. The data contain 2 million to 2.5 million clones, less than 95% of them seen just once; the ten biggest clones take up around 0.4%. Sequences were obtained from naive CD4+ T cells from PBMCs. Subset described: CD45RA+ positively selected. The receptor source for this set is a man aged 18 to 29 in good health. Some clones in this sample may be carry-over from other donors' samples.

This clone was recorded only once. The rearrangement links TRBV7-2 to TRBJ2-3; 10 nucleotides align to TRBD2. V was pared by 1 base and J by 14 bases, with 6 bases of the junction left unmatched. The germline V gene has CDR1 SGHTA and CDR2 FQGNSA. The CDR3 covers 13 residues. CDR3: CASSLGLAGVWYF. The CDR3 coding sequence is TGTGCCAGCAGCTTAGGGCTAGCGGGAGTGTGGTATTTT.

The rearrangement uses TRBV9 and TRBJ1-5; D perhaps matches TRBD1 (6 bases). The CDR3 is made up of 14 amino acids. Germline CDR1 and CDR2: SGDLS and YYNGEE. Trimming took 7 bases from V and 4 from J, leaving 15 bases between them. CDR3 loop: CASGGGRDNQPQHF. In nucleotides, the CDR3 is TGTGCCAGCGGAGGGGGGAGGGATAATCAGCCCCAGCATTTT. Filled out from reference TRBV9 and TRBJ1-5, the complete variable domain reads DSGVTQTPKHLITATGQRVTLRCSPRSGDLSVYWYQQSLDQGLQFLIQYYNGEERAKGNILERFSAQQFPDLHSELNLSSLELGDSALYFCASGGGRDNQPQHFGDGTRLSIL.

This clone was detected once. CDR3 protein: CASSPGQTTDTQYF. The CDR3 nucleotides read TGTGCCAGCTCGCCGGGACAGACCACAGATACGCAGTATTTT. The rearrangement joins TRBV18 to TRBJ2-3, with 7 positions matching TRBD1. V trimming: 6 bases; J trimming: 2 bases; junction bases outside the gene matches: 5. Germline V gene lookup returns CDR1 KGHSH and CDR2 LQKENI. CDR3 length: 14 amino acids.

The chain employs TRBV7-2 and TRBJ2-2; unclear D gene. This CDR3 has 13 residues. V lost 11 bases to trimming and J lost 1 base, with 11 bases between them. Germline V gene data show CDR1 as SGHTA and CDR2 as FQGNSA. The CDR3 DNA sequence: TGTGCCGGATCCACAGAGAACACCGGGGAGCTGTTTTTT. Protein sequence: CAGSTENTGELFF.

The chain joins TRBV6-1 to TRBJ2-5, with D tentatively TRBD2 (6 bases). V lost 4 bases, J lost 5 bases, and 20 bases lay in between. Germline CDR1 is MNHNS and CDR2 is SASEGT. This CDR3 contains 16 residues. CDR3 coding DNA: TGTGCCAGCAGTGGAAAGATAGCGGCCCTAGGGGAGACCCAGTACTTC. This sequence encodes CASSGKIAALGETQYF.

The rearrangement links TRBV7-9 to TRBJ1-6, with D perhaps TRBD1 (5 bases). Germline-derived CDR1 and CDR2 are SEHNR and FQNEAQ (reference sequence). The CDR3 runs to 14 residues. V lost 4 bases, J lost 9 bases, and 13 bases lay in between. CDR3 sequence (DNA): TGTGCCAGCAGCTCCGGGACCTGGGGTTCACCCCTCCACTTT. This gives the protein CASSSGTWGSPLHF.

J is TRBJ2-7 and V is TRBV7-3; 10 bases fit TRBD2. This CDR3 has 16 amino acids. The trim removed 2 bases at V and 8 bases at J, leaving 12 bases unmatched. Germline values: CDR1 SGHTA, CDR2 FQGTGA. DNA for the CDR3: TGTGCCAGCAGCTTATTCGTAGCGGGGGGCCCGTATCAGCAGTACTTC. Translation gives CASSLFVAGGPYQQYF.

The chain recombines TRBV6-1 with TRBJ1-1, with D possibly being TRBD1 (5 bases). The CDR3 has 13 residues. Between the trimmed V and J ends, which lost 9 bases and 4 bases, there was a span of 15 bases. CDR1 is MNHNS, CDR2 SASEGT, per germline. The CDR3 sequence: CASPGGRGTEAFF. Written as DNA, the CDR3 is TGTGCCAGTCCTGGGGGTAGGGGCACTGAAGCTTTCTTT.

In its sample, this clone was seen a few times. The rearrangement joins TRBV30 to TRBJ1-5; no clear D. The CDR3 loop spans 13 amino acids. V lost 2 bases and J 4 bases, leaving 9 bases between the germline ends. The V gene's germline CDR1 is GTSNPN and CDR2 SVGIG (reference sequence). CDR3: CAWSSSLNQPQHF. CDR3 coding DNA: TGTGCCTGGAGTTCGAGTCTTAATCAGCCCCAGCATTTT. The full variable domain, its missing parts supplied by reference TRBV30 and TRBJ1-5, is SQTIHQWPATLVQPVGSPLSLECTVEGTSNPNLYWYRQAAGRGLQLLFYSVGIGQISSEVPQNLSASRPQDRQFILSSKKLLLSDSGFYLCAWSSSLNQPQHFGDGTRLSIL.

J is TRBJ2-6 and V is TRBV6-4; possible D gene TRBD1, 6 bases. The length of the CDR3 is 16 residues. The V and J ends lost 5 bases and 0 bases respectively, with 11 bases between them. Germline CDR1 is MRHNA and CDR2 is SNTAGT. CDR3 nucleotide sequence: TGTGCCAGCAGTAGGACAGTGAGCTCTGGGGCCAACGTCCTGACTTTC. This encodes CASSRTVSSGANVLTF.

The chain uses TRBV4-1 and TRBJ2-1; 9 positions agree with TRBD2. The CDR3 has 15 residues. The V segment lost 5 bases and the J segment 6 bases; nucleotides outside the gene matches: 8. The germline V gene encodes CDR1 MGHRA and CDR2 YSYEKL. CDR3 protein: CASSSKREVGNEQFF. Here the CDR3 DNA reads TGCGCCAGCAGCTCAAAGCGGGAGGTAGGCAATGAGCAGTTCTTC.

The rearrangement links TRBV7-9 to TRBJ2-1; no reliable D call. This CDR3 region has 15 residues. V dropped 0 bases and J dropped 8 bases, with 14 bases sitting between them. From germline, CDR1 is SEHNR and CDR2 FQNEAQ (reference sequence). CDR3 amino acids: CASSLAVRTWDEQFF. CDR3 bases: TGTGCCAGCAGCTTAGCGGTACGGACCTGGGATGAGCAGTTCTTC.

The chain employs TRBV4-1 and TRBJ1-2; 7 nucleotides match TRBD1. The CDR3 length is 14 residues. Germline values: CDR1 MGHRA, CDR2 YSYEKL. V lost 3 bases, J lost 6 bases, and 7 bases stayed unmatched. CDR3 coding DNA: TGCGCCAGCAGCCACCCTCCAGGGGGAAATGGCTACACCTTC. Translated, it gives CASSHPPGGNGYTF.

In this sample, this clone turned up once. The rearrangement links TRBV19 to TRBJ2-4; the D is unclear. Germline CDR1 and CDR2: LNHDA and SQIVND (reference sequence). The CDR3 extends over 14 amino acids. Trimming removed 2 bases from V and 0 bases from J, with 5 bases in between. The CDR3 loop reads CASSIQVAKNIQYF. The CDR3 nucleotides are TGTGCCAGTAGTATACAGGTAGCCAAAAACATTCAGTACTTC.

The CDR3 bases are TGCGCCAGCAGCCAATACGGCGGGGCATCCTACAATGAGCAGTTCTTC. This encodes CASSQYGGASYNEQFF. J is TRBJ2-1 and V is TRBV4-1; D might be TRBD2 (6 bases). The CDR3 extends over 16 amino acids. Deletions cut 2 bases from V and 1 base from J, with 12 bases between. Germline CDR1 and CDR2: MGHRA and YSYEKL.

Note on this clone: Distinct nucleotide sequences in the sample also encode this CDR3. CDR3 region: CASSLVAGLETQYF. CDR3 sequence (DNA): TGCGCCAGCAGCCTCGTGGCGGGATTGGAGACCCAGTACTTC. V gene TRBV5-1 combines with J gene TRBJ2-5, with D perhaps TRBD2 (6 bases). V was pared by 4 bases and J by 5 bases, with 15 bases between. Germline V gene lookup returns CDR1 SGHRS and CDR2 YFSETQ. The CDR3 totals 14 residues. Full variable domain (missing parts from reference TRBV5-1 and TRBJ2-5): KAGVTQTPRYLIKTRGQQVTLSCSPISGHRSVSWYQQTPGQGLQFLFEYFSETQRNKGNFPGRFSGRQFSNSRSEMNVSTLELGDSALYLCASSLVAGLETQYFGPGTRLLVL.

In its sample, this clone was seen a few times. The CDR3 here is CASKDKPNTEAFF. CDR3 in DNA: TGTGCCAGTAAAGACAAACCGAACACTGAAGCTTTCTTT. This chain joins TRBV19 and TRBJ1-1; unclear D gene. The germline gives CDR1 LNHDA, CDR2 SQIVND (reference sequence). Trimming pared 7 bases from V and 1 base from J, leaving 10 bases between. This CDR3 has 13 residues.

The chain recombines TRBV7-2 with TRBJ2-7; the D is unclear. CDR1 and CDR2 from the germline V gene are SGHTA and FQGNSA. Trimming shortened V by 0 bases and J by 0 bases, and 6 bases separated the two germline ends. This CDR3 contains 14 residues. In nucleotides, the CDR3 is TGTGCCAGCAGCTTAGCCCTCAGCTCCTACGAGCAGTACTTC. Translating gives CASSLALSSYEQYF.

The V call is TRBV7-9, the J call TRBJ2-1; D is perhaps TRBD2 (5 bases). The V gene's germline CDR1 is SEHNR and CDR2 FQNEAQ (reference sequence). CDR3 length: 14 amino acids. Trimming stripped 1 base from V and 5 bases from J, with 9 bases between. The CDR3: CASSLVPGNNEQFF. Written as DNA, the CDR3 is TGTGCCAGCAGCTTAGTGCCGGGGAACAATGAGCAGTTCTTC. The entire variable domain, with the rest obtained from reference TRBV7-9 and TRBJ2-1, is as follows: DTGVSQNPRHKITKRGQNVTFRCDPISEHNRLYWYRQTLGQGPEFLTYFQNEAQLEKSRLLSDRFSAERPKGSFSTLEIQRTEQGDSAMYLCASSLVPGNNEQFFGPGTRLTVL.

The chain carries TRBV14 and TRBJ2-3; 8 bases are shared with TRBD2. Germline CDR1 reads SGHDN; CDR2 reads FVKESK. The CDR3 sequence is 16 residues long. V lost 3 bases and J lost 4; bases outside the gene matches: 9. The chain's CDR3 is CASSHLSGIGADTQYF. CDR3 bases: TGTGCCAGCAGCCACCTTAGCGGGATAGGGGCAGATACGCAGTATTTT.

The rearrangement links TRBV28 to TRBJ2-3; 8 nucleotides match TRBD2. Germline CDR1 is MDHEN and CDR2 is SYDVKM. The CDR3 is made up of 17 amino acids. V shed 7 bases and J 1 base; nucleotides not matched to a gene: 13. CDR3 protein: CASTTAGGGPRTDTQYF. The DNA for the CDR3 is TGTGCCAGCACCACTGCGGGGGGTGGCCCACGCACAGATACGCAGTATTTT.

This clone was observed a single time. This chain uses TRBV19 with TRBJ1-1, with D maybe TRBD1 (6 bases). CDR3 length: 15 amino acids. Germline loops: CDR1 LNHDA, CDR2 SQIVND (reference sequence). V gave up 6 bases and J gave up 5 bases, with 19 bases separating them. CDR3 coding DNA: TGTGCCAGTAGCAGGGTCAGGGGCGGTCGAACTGAAGCTTTCTTT. It translates to CASSRVRGGRTEAFF. Based on the CDR3 plus reference TRBV19 and TRBJ1-1, the full variable domain is DGGITQSPKYLFRKEGQNVTLSCEQNLNHDAMYWYRQDPGQGLRLIYYSQIVNDFQKGDIAEGYSVSREKKESFPLTVTSAQKNPTAFYLCASSRVRGGRTEAFFGQGTRLTVV.

The V gene is TRBV4-2, the J gene TRBJ2-7, with 8 nucleotides matching TRBD1. With V trimmed by 3 bases and J by 3 bases, 4 bases remained unmatched. The CDR3 has 14 residues. The germline gives CDR1 LGHNA, CDR2 YNFKEQ. The DNA for the CDR3 is TGTGCCAGCAGCCAGCGGACAGGGAACTACGAGCAGTACTTC. This sequence encodes CASSQRTGNYEQYF.

This sequence joins TRBV5-1 and TRBJ2-2; D not resolved. The CDR3 consists of 17 residues. CDR1 and CDR2 from the germline V gene are SGHRS and YFSETQ. Trimming took 0 bases from V and 6 from J, leaving 18 bases between them. This chain's CDR3 is CASSLASRLSGAGELFF. CDR3 nucleotides: TGCGCCAGCAGCTTGGCCAGTAGGCTCAGTGGGGCCGGGGAGCTGTTTTTT.

The chain joins TRBV6-1 to TRBJ1-4; weak D call: TRBD1 (5 bases). The CDR3 is 17 residues long. The germline CDR1 and CDR2 sequences are MNHNS and SASEGT. V lost 0 bases, J lost 8 bases, and 19 bases lay in between. The CDR3 is CASSEAVFGGLDEKLFF. The CDR3 DNA reads as TGTGCCAGCAGTGAAGCGGTATTCGGGGGTTTGGACGAAAAACTGTTTTTT.

This chain joins TRBV2 and TRBJ1-1; 8 bases are a match to TRBD1. CDR1 is SNHLY, CDR2 FYNNEI, per germline. J lost 5 bases, V lost 6 bases, and 8 bases had no gene match. This CDR3 has 14 amino acids. CDR3 bases: TGTGCCAGCAGCCTCCAGGGGGCGTGGACTGAAGCTTTCTTT. The encoded protein is CASSLQGAWTEAFF. The variable domain in full, completed from reference TRBV2 and TRBJ1-1, reads EPEVTQTPSHQVTQMGQEVILRCVPISNHLYFYWYRQILGQKVEFLVSFYNNEISEKSEIFDDQFSVERPDGSNFTLKIRSTKLEDSAMYFCASSLQGAWTEAFFGQGTRLTVV.

J is TRBJ1-1 and V is TRBV5-1; 9 bases match TRBD1. Per the germline V gene, CDR1 is SGHRS and CDR2 is YFSETQ. The trim removed 0 bases at V and 3 bases at J, leaving 6 bases unmatched. The CDR3 has 16 residues. The CDR3 DNA reads as TGCGCCAGCAGCTTGGAGTTTGGACAGGGGTACACTGAAGCTTTCTTT. It is translated as CASSLEFGQGYTEAFF.

This clone was counted only a few times. The V gene is TRBV2, the J gene TRBJ1-5, with D unclear. This CDR3 contains 12 residues. V dropped 1 base and J dropped 13 bases, with 11 bases sitting between them. Germline CDR1 and CDR2: SNHLY and FYNNEI. CDR3 amino acids: CASSEGGRFQHF. CDR3 coding DNA: TGTGCCAGCAGTGAAGGCGGAAGGTTTCAGCATTTT.

This chain joins TRBV27 and TRBJ2-2; tentatively, D is TRBD2 (5 bases). The V end lost 3 bases, the J end lost 5 bases, and 16 bases lay between the germline ends. The CDR3 spans 16 residues. Germline CDR1 is MNHEY and CDR2 is SMNVEV (reference sequence). CDR3 residues: CASSFSTGFLTGELFF. DNA for the CDR3: TGTGCCAGCAGTTTTTCTACGGGGTTTTTGACCGGGGAGCTGTTTTTT.

The chain uses TRBV28 and TRBJ2-5; 9 bases are shared with TRBD1. The CDR3 spans 20 residues. V lost 1 base to trimming and J lost 1 base; unmatched junction nucleotides: 16. CDR1 MDHEN and CDR2 SYDVKM come from the germline V gene. The CDR3 protein is CASSLSRGTGKALFQETQYF. For the CDR3, the DNA is TGTGCCAGCAGTTTATCTCGGGGGACAGGGAAGGCTCTCTTCCAAGAGACCCAGTACTTC.

This chain connects TRBV5-1 to TRBJ1-5; D is ambiguous. This CDR3 has 16 amino acids. Per germline, CDR1 SGHRS and CDR2 YFSETQ. V was trimmed by 2 bases and J by 1 base, leaving 13 bases between them. The CDR3 spells CASSLGPQGSNQPQHF. In DNA form, the CDR3 reads TGCGCCAGCAGCTTAGGACCCCAAGGGAGCAATCAGCCCCAGCATTTT.

The rearrangement joins TRBV6-6 to TRBJ1-3; weak D call: TRBD1 (5 bases). Trimming cost V 7 bases and J 0 bases, with 16 bases left between them. Per the germline V gene, CDR1 is MNHNY and CDR2 is SVGAGI (reference sequence). The CDR3 runs to 16 residues. The CDR3 DNA follows: TGTGCCAGCACCCGGGGGTCCCTTATCTCTGGAAACACCATATATTTT. This codes for CASTRGSLISGNTIYF.